These 23 T cell receptor beta chains were sequenced from one sample in a study of long-term antiretroviral therapy in people with HIV. Investigators performed immunoSEQ version v3.0 at survey level. The data were produced by immunoSEQ multiplex PCR, yet TCRdb's version contains in-frame clones alone and is incomplete. Of some 21,000 clones detected, around 80% appear once; the ten largest clones hold 5% to 7%. The sequencing here drew on unsorted PBMCs, taken 0.2 years after starting antiretroviral therapy. The receptor set was obtained from a woman aged 25 to 39 with HIV.

The chain couples TRBV9 to TRBJ2-2; 12 bases fit TRBD2. The V gene end was trimmed by 0 bases and the J gene end by 4 bases; junction bases not matched to a gene: 7. CDR3 size: 18 residues. Germline values: CDR1 SGDLS, CDR2 YYNGEE. The CDR3 loop reads CASSVVASGGAVTGELFF. CDR3 DNA: TGTGCCAGCAGCGTAGTGGCTAGCGGGGGGGCTGTCACCGGGGAGCTGTTTTTT. Filled out from reference TRBV9 and TRBJ2-2, the complete variable domain reads DSGVTQTPKHLITATGQRVTLRCSPRSGDLSVYWYQQSLDQGLQFLIQYYNGEERAKGNILERFSAQQFPDLHSELNLSSLELGDSALYFCASSVVASGGAVTGELFFGEGSRLTVL.

The V and J genes are TRBV19 and TRBJ1-5; 7 bases agree with TRBD1. CDR3 length equals 15 residues. Germline loops: CDR1 LNHDA, CDR2 SQIVND (reference sequence). Trimming took 6 bases from V and 0 from J; bases not matched to a gene: 5. Written as DNA, the CDR3 is TGTGCCAGTAGCAGGGACAGTTTTAGCAATCAGCCCCAGCATTTT. As protein: CASSRDSFSNQPQHF.

In its sample, this clone was seen once. The chain joins TRBV4-1 to TRBJ2-7, with 7 bases that match TRBD2. The CDR3 loop spans 21 amino acids. CDR1 and CDR2 (germline): MGHRA, YSYEKL. V was pared by 1 base and J by 4 bases, with 25 bases of the junction left unmatched. The CDR3 DNA is TGCGCCAGCAGCCAAGGGCTTTTAGGGAGGGGAGGAGGGCTGAAGCTGTACGAGCAGTACTTC. Its protein is CASSQGLLGRGGGLKLYEQYF.

This chain uses TRBV9 with TRBJ2-1; TRBD2 matches at 8 bases. There are 17 residues in the CDR3. The V gene's germline CDR1 is SGDLS and CDR2 YYNGEE. Trimming took 4 bases from V and 1 from J; bases not matched to a gene: 10. The CDR3 spells CASSPTGGHPSYNEQFF. The CDR3 DNA reads as TGTGCCAGCAGCCCAACGGGGGGGCACCCATCCTACAATGAGCAGTTCTTC.

The chain joins TRBV27 to TRBJ2-7, with 7 nucleotides matching TRBD1. Germline CDR1 MNHEY, CDR2 SMNVEV (reference sequence). V lost 5 bases, J lost 4 bases, and 11 bases stayed unmatched. CDR3 size: 15 residues. CDR3 sequence reads: CASSPTGARWYEQYF. The CDR3 coding sequence is TGTGCCAGCAGTCCCACAGGGGCCCGCTGGTACGAGCAGTACTTC.

The J gene is TRBJ2-5, the V gene TRBV2; D not resolved. The CDR3 totals 10 residues. V dropped 6 bases and J dropped 1 base, with 0 bases sitting between them. The germline V gene has CDR1 SNHLY and CDR2 FYNNEI. The CDR3 DNA reads TGTGCCAGCAGCCAAGAGACCCAGTACTTC. Translation gives CASSQETQYF.

The V gene is TRBV5-1, the J gene TRBJ1-1; D may be TRBD1 (5 bases). V lost 0 bases, J lost 4 bases, and 10 bases lay in between. The CDR3 contains 14 residues. Per germline, CDR1 SGHRS and CDR2 YFSETQ. CDR3 sequence: CASSLALGGTEAFF. CDR3 in DNA: TGCGCCAGCAGCTTGGCTCTCGGGGGCACTGAAGCTTTCTTT.

The V call is TRBV29-1, the J call TRBJ2-2; a weak D match, TRBD2 (6 bases). Germline loops: CDR1 SQVTM, CDR2 ANQGSEA. The V gene lost 0 bases and the J gene lost 3 bases, with 11 bases spanning the gap. This CDR3 has 15 amino acids. CDR3 sequence reads: CSVEDETRYTGELFF. The CDR3, as DNA: TGCAGCGTTGAAGACGAGACTAGGTACACCGGGGAGCTGTTTTTT.

This chain links TRBV29-1 with TRBJ2-5, with 7 bases aligning to TRBD2. Germline V CDR1 and CDR2: SQVTM, ANQGSEA. Trimming at V came to 6 bases and at J to 2 bases, leaving 3 bases not matched to a gene. CDR3 length: 12 residues. CDR3 residues: CSVAGGQETQYF. The CDR3 coding sequence is TGCAGCGTAGCCGGGGGGCAAGAGACCCAGTACTTC.

The chain couples TRBV7-8 to TRBJ1-2; D unclear. The CDR3 extends over 17 amino acids. Germline CDR1 and CDR2: SGHVS and FQNEAQ. The V end lost 5 bases, the J end lost 0 bases, and 19 bases lay between the germline ends. In nucleotides, the CDR3 is TGTGCCAGCAGCCCCTCGGCGGGGTCGCGAGCTAACTATGGCTACACCTTC. It translates to CASSPSAGSRANYGYTF.

This clone occurred once. The chain carries TRBV5-1 and TRBJ2-1; unclear D gene. This CDR3 has 17 amino acids. The V gene's germline CDR1 is SGHRS and CDR2 YFSETQ. The V gene lost 3 bases and the J gene lost 3 bases, with 19 bases spanning the gap. CDR3 sequence reads: CASSSRGLMDLYNEQFF. DNA of the CDR3: TGCGCCAGCAGCTCCCGAGGTTTAATGGACCTCTACAATGAGCAGTTCTTC. Variable domain in full (rest from reference TRBV5-1 and TRBJ2-1): KAGVTQTPRYLIKTRGQQVTLSCSPISGHRSVSWYQQTPGQGLQFLFEYFSETQRNKGNFPGRFSGRQFSNSRSEMNVSTLELGDSALYLCASSSRGLMDLYNEQFFGPGTRLTVL.

This clone came up once. V is TRBV19 and J is TRBJ2-4, with a weak D call TRBD2 (5 bases). The CDR3 consists of 16 residues. Germline V gene data show CDR1 as LNHDA and CDR2 as SQIVND (reference sequence). The V end was cut by 6 bases, the J end by 6 bases, with 21 bases between. As DNA, the CDR3 is TGTGCCAGTAGCCAAATCTCCAGACAAGAGGGAAACATTCAGTACTTC. This encodes CASSQISRQEGNIQYF.

The J gene is TRBJ2-3, the V gene TRBV6-6; D not certain. Trimming removed 7 bases at V and 0 bases at J, with 17 bases between. This CDR3 region has 16 residues. Germline V gene sequence: CDR1 MNHNY, CDR2 SVGAGI (reference sequence). This chain's CDR3 is CASKSTYYSSTDTQYF. CDR3 DNA: TGTGCCAGCAAAAGTACCTATTACTCTAGCACAGATACGCAGTATTTT.

The J gene is TRBJ2-2, the V gene TRBV29-1, with D tentatively TRBD2 (5 bases). CDR3 length: 14 residues. The V end was cut by 4 bases, the J end by 2 bases, with 11 bases between. Germline V lookup: CDR1 SQVTM, CDR2 ANQGSEA. CDR3 coding DNA: TGCAGCGTTGGACTACTTAAAAACACCGGGGAGCTGTTTTTT. It codes for CSVGLLKNTGELFF.

This rearrangement joins TRBV30 to TRBJ2-5; 9 bases line up with TRBD1. CDR1 and CDR2 from the germline V gene are GTSNPN and SVGIG (reference sequence). Trimming removed 2 bases from V and 6 bases from J; junction bases left unmatched: 7. This CDR3 comprises 14 residues. CDR3 sequence: CAWSTLTGGKTQYF. The CDR3 DNA reads TGTGCCTGGAGTACGCTGACAGGGGGAAAGACCCAGTACTTC.

This rearrangement joins TRBV13 to TRBJ2-5, with D perhaps TRBD1 or TRBD2 (6 bases each). This CDR3 has 15 residues. The germline V and J ends were trimmed by 2 bases and 1 base, with 11 bases remaining between them. Germline CDR1 and CDR2: PRHDT and FYEKMQ (reference sequence). This CDR3 reads CASSLKGGTQETQYF. The DNA of the CDR3 is TGTGCCAGCAGCTTAAAGGGGGGAACCCAAGAGACCCAGTACTTC.

The chain employs TRBV6-1 and TRBJ1-6; D remains unclear. V lost 2 bases, J lost 0 bases, and 17 bases lay in between. The germline V gene has CDR1 MNHNS and CDR2 SASEGT. The CDR3 consists of 19 residues. The CDR3 DNA is TGTGCCAGCAGTGAACCCGGAAAGCAGTTGAGCTCCTATAATTCACCCCTCCACTTT. Its protein product is CASSEPGKQLSSYNSPLHF.

This chain joins TRBV7-7 and TRBJ2-2; 7 bases fit TRBD2. Germline V gives CDR1 SSHAT, CDR2 FNYEAQ (reference sequence). The trim removed 4 bases at V and 5 bases at J, leaving 4 bases unmatched. CDR3 length equals 14 residues. DNA for the CDR3: TGTGCCAGCAGCTCCGCGGGGGTAACCGGGGAGCTGTTTTTT. Residues: CASSSAGVTGELFF.

The V and J genes are TRBV5-4 and TRBJ2-5, with a tentative D call TRBD1 (6 bases). CDR3 length: 13 amino acids. CDR1 SGHNT and CDR2 YYREEE come from the germline V gene (reference sequence). With 4 bases removed from V and 4 bases from J, the gap between germline ends came to 11 bases. CDR3: CASSGRGGETQYF. CDR3 sequence (DNA): TGTGCCAGCAGCGGGAGAGGGGGAGAGACCCAGTACTTC.

The chain has TRBV9 and TRBJ1-2; tentatively, D is TRBD1 (5 bases). V shed 1 base and J shed 4 bases, with 17 bases lying between them. The germline V gene encodes CDR1 SGDLS and CDR2 YYNGEE. The CDR3 is 16 residues long. CDR3 nucleotide sequence: TGTGCCAGCAGCGTATTTGGGCGAGGGGCCGGCTATGGCTACACCTTC. Protein: CASSVFGRGAGYGYTF. The full variable domain, rest sourced from reference TRBV9 and TRBJ1-2, is DSGVTQTPKHLITATGQRVTLRCSPRSGDLSVYWYQQSLDQGLQFLIQYYNGEERAKGNILERFSAQQFPDLHSELNLSSLELGDSALYFCASSVFGRGAGYGYTFGSGTRLTVV.

The chain couples TRBV6-1 to TRBJ1-5, with D possibly matching TRBD1 (5 bases). The CDR3 spans 17 residues. V lost 0 bases and J 6 bases, leaving 18 bases between the germline ends. Germline CDR1 and CDR2: MNHNS and SASEGT. The CDR3 DNA follows: TGTGCCAGCAGTGAAGCGCTTCTCCCGGGGGATTTTCAGCCCCAGCATTTT. This gives the protein CASSEALLPGDFQPQHF.

This clone was found a few times. V is TRBV29-1 and J is TRBJ1-2; D unresolved. The CDR3 loop spans 11 amino acids. Trimming cost V 0 bases and J 8 bases, with 7 bases left between them. Germline V gives CDR1 SQVTM, CDR2 ANQGSEA. In DNA, the CDR3 is TGCAGCGTTGAAGATCGTCGGGGCTACACCTTC. It encodes CSVEDRRGYTF.

This clone was found once. V and J are TRBV5-1 and TRBJ1-2; D may be TRBD1 (6 bases). Trimming left V 0 bases short and J 5 bases short, with 11 bases between. The germline V gene has CDR1 SGHRS and CDR2 YFSETQ. The CDR3 consists of 14 residues. The DNA for the CDR3 is TGCGCCAGCAGCTTGGGACAGGAGATATATGGCTACACCTTC. The encoded protein is CASSLGQEIYGYTF.